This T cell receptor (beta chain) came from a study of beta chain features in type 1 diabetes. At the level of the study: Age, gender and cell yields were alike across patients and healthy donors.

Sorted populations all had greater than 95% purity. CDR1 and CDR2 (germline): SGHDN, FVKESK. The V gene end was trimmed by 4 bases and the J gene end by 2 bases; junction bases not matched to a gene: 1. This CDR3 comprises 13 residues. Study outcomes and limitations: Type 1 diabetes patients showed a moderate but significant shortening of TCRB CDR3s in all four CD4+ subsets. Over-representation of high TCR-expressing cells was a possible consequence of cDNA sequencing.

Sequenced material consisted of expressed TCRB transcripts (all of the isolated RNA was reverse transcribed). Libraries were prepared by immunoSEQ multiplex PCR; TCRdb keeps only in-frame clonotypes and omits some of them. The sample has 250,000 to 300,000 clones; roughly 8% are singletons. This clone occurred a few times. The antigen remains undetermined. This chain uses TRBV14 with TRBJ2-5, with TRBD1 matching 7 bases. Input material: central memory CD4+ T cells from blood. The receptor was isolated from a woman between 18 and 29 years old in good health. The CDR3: CASSLRGQETQYF. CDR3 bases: TGTGCCAGCAGCCTCAGGGGGCAAGAGACCCAGTACTTC.